This T cell receptor beta chain was retrieved from a study of blood T cell repertoires in COVID-19. Study summary: T cells, B-cell-depleted T cells, or PBMCs supplied cDNA or gDNA.

Germline lookup yields CDR1 SNHLY and CDR2 FYNNEI. V was trimmed by 2 bases and J by 5 bases, leaving 9 bases between them. The CDR3 has 14 amino acids. This clone was picked up one time. Sequencing was performed with immunoSEQ multiplex PCR; in TCRdb, only in-frame clones are kept and a portion is missing. The table shows roughly 200,000 clones, with roughly 84% occurring only once. The chain recombines TRBV2 with TRBJ1-4; a weak D match, TRBD1 (5 bases). The sequenced sample was peripheral blood. The source of this sequence is a woman of 80 years or more with active or convalescent COVID-19. The CDR3 DNA is TGTGCCAGCAGTGAACAGGGCTTCAATGAAAAACTGTTTTTT. Protein: CASSEQGFNEKLFF.